The 15 T cell receptor beta chains below come from one sample, sequenced in a study of T cell repertoires in cytomegalovirus infection. TCRdb re-analysed the reads in MiXCR, keeping a single row per CDR3 protein. Here the sample spans 300,000 or so distinct CDR3 sequences, roughly a tenth being singletons. The sample consisted of PBMCs. Receptor source: a human donor in good health (CMV status not recorded). Some clones in this sample may be carry-over from other donors' samples.

This clonotype has ten or more counts. This sequence joins TRBV27 and TRBJ1-5, with a tentative D call TRBD1 (5 bases). The CDR3 sequence is 14 residues long. The V end lost 6 bases, the J end lost 6 bases, and 15 bases lay between the germline ends. Germline V lookup: CDR1 MNHEY, CDR2 SMNVEV (reference sequence). CDR3 DNA: TGTGCCAGCAGGACGCAGGGTTTAAGTCAGCCCCAGCATTTT. Its protein is CASRTQGLSQPQHF.

Concerning this clonotype itself: A much bigger clone sits one base away, suggesting this may be a read error. The chain carries TRBV6-5 and TRBJ1-4, with a tentative D call TRBD1 (5 bases). The CDR3 has 15 amino acids. CDR1 and CDR2 (germline): MNHEY, SVGAGI. The CDR3 DNA reads TGTGACAGCTCAATTGGGCAGGGAAAAAATGAAAAACTGTTTTTT. As protein: CDSSIGQGKNEKLFF.

In regard to this clonotype: This may stem from a read error, because a much larger clone lies one nucleotide away. The gene calls are TRBV7-9 and TRBJ1-5; D unclear. The germline V gene has CDR1 SEHNR and CDR2 FQNEAQ (reference sequence). The CDR3 has 14 residues. The CDR3, as DNA: TGTGCCTGCAGCTTAGAAGGGAACAATCAGCCCCAGCATTTT. Encoded protein: CACSLEGNNQPQHF. Filled out from reference TRBV7-9 and TRBJ1-5, the complete variable domain reads DTGVSQNPRHKITKRGQNVTFRCDPISEHNRLYWYRQTLGQGPEFLTYFQNEAQLEKSRLLSDRFSAERPKGSFSTLEIQRTEQGDSAMYLCACSLEGNNQPQHFGDGTRLSIL.

This clonotype was seen a few times. The chain uses TRBV20-1 and TRBJ2-6; no definite D call. The ends were cut back, 4 bases at V and 0 bases at J, with 13 bases in the middle. Germline CDR1 DFQATT, CDR2 SNEGSKA (reference sequence). This CDR3 spans 16 amino acids. CDR3 residues: CSATSTDRSGANVLTF. In DNA form, the CDR3 reads TGCAGTGCTACGTCGACCGACCGCTCTGGGGCCAACGTCCTGACTTTC.

This clonotype was seen ten or more times. The CDR3 is CASSLGKQERAETQYF. The CDR3 DNA sequence: TGCGCCAGCAGCTTGGGGAAACAGGAGAGGGCAGAGACCCAGTACTTC. The V and J genes are TRBV5-1 and TRBJ2-5, with D perhaps matching TRBD1 or TRBD2 (5 bases each). Trimming stripped 0 bases from V and 4 bases from J, with 16 bases between. Germline CDR1 reads SGHRS; CDR2 reads YFSETQ. This CDR3 region has 16 residues.

In this sample, this clonotype turned up many times. This sequence joins TRBV19 and TRBJ1-1; D is ambiguous. Looked up from germline, CDR1 is LNHDA and CDR2 is SQIVND (reference sequence). Trimming left V 6 bases short and J 4 bases short, with 12 bases between. The CDR3 spans 13 residues. The CDR3 DNA is TGTGCCAGTAGGGATGCAGTTATCACTGAAGCTTTCTTT. As protein: CASRDAVITEAFF. The full variable domain, with the rest looked up from reference TRBV19 and TRBJ1-1, is DGGITQSPKYLFRKEGQNVTLSCEQNLNHDAMYWYRQDPGQGLRLIYYSQIVNDFQKGDIAEGYSVSREKKESFPLTVTSAQKNPTAFYLCASRDAVITEAFFGQGTRLTVV.

This clonotype was counted many times. V gene TRBV2 combines with J gene TRBJ2-1; maybe TRBD2 (6 bases). Between the trimmed V and J ends, which lost 7 bases and 8 bases, there was a span of 18 bases. Germline CDR1 SNHLY, CDR2 FYNNEI. The CDR3 runs 14 residues. CDR3 residues: CASKSTGTSYEQFF. For the CDR3, the DNA is TGTGCCAGCAAATCTACCGGGACTTCCTATGAGCAGTTCTTC.

Ten or more counts support this clonotype. This sequence joins TRBV6-5 and TRBJ1-1, with D hard to call. The CDR3 runs to 13 residues. CDR1 MNHEY and CDR2 SVGAGI come from the germline V gene. Trimming removed 0 bases at V and 11 bases at J, with 13 bases between. For the CDR3, the DNA is TGTGCCAGCAGTTACTCTCTTAAGGGAGGTGCTTTCTTT. Translating gives CASSYSLKGGAFF.

This clonotype was picked up many times. The chain joins TRBV14 to TRBJ1-2; D is unresolved. Germline V gene lookup returns CDR1 SGHDN and CDR2 FVKESK. The CDR3 is 14 amino acids. Trimming pared 2 bases from V and 8 bases from J, leaving 15 bases between. The chain's CDR3 is CASSQFKGSRGYTF. The CDR3 DNA reads as TGTGCCAGCAGCCAATTTAAAGGGTCTCGAGGCTACACCTTC.

This sequence joins TRBV29-1 and TRBJ1-4; possibly TRBD1 for D (6 bases). Per the germline V gene, CDR1 is SQVTM and CDR2 is ANQGSEA. With 2 bases removed from V and 7 bases from J, the gap between germline ends came to 11 bases. The CDR3 has 13 amino acids. The CDR3 sequence is CSVERGAGEKLFF. The CDR3 nucleotides are TGCAGCGTTGAACGGGGGGCTGGTGAAAAACTGTTTTTT.

The rearrangement joins TRBV12-3 or TRBV12-4 to TRBJ1-1, with D tentatively TRBD1 (6 bases). Trimming took off 8 bases at V and 5 bases at J, with 21 bases between the two ends. There are 15 residues in the CDR3. CDR3 bases: TGTGCCAGCGGGTATTTCGGCAGGGGTTTAACTGAAGCTTTCTTT. Translation: CASGYFGRGLTEAFF.

This clonotype was counted many times. This chain connects TRBV29-1 to TRBJ1-2; a possible D gene is TRBD1 (5 bases). The CDR3 runs to 12 residues. CDR1 SQVTM and CDR2 ANQGSEA come from the germline V gene. Trimming stripped 4 bases from V and 2 bases from J, with 8 bases between. CDR3 sequence reads: CSVVTGNYGYTF. The CDR3 DNA reads TGCAGCGTTGTAACAGGAAACTATGGCTACACCTTC.

This clonotype has at least ten counts. The V and J genes are TRBV7-6 and TRBJ1-5; the D is unclear. V was shortened by 1 base and J by 1 base, with 8 bases between the two germline ends. The CDR3 is 15 residues long. Germline assignment: CDR1 SGHVS and CDR2 FNYEAQ. Here the CDR3 DNA reads TGTGCCAGCAGCTTAGAAATGGGCAGCAATCAGCCCCAGCATTTT. Encoded protein: CASSLEMGSNQPQHF.

This clonotype was seen only a few times. The J gene is TRBJ2-1, the V gene TRBV7-9; D may be TRBD1 (5 bases). This CDR3 region has 16 residues. Trimming removed 6 bases from V and 5 bases from J, with 20 bases in between. The germline gives CDR1 SEHNR, CDR2 FQNEAQ (reference sequence). The CDR3 loop is CASRKDVGHPNNEQFF. The CDR3 DNA follows: TGTGCCAGCAGGAAGGACGTGGGGCACCCAAACAATGAGCAGTTCTTC.

This rearrangement joins TRBV7-9 to TRBJ2-5; 9 bases line up with TRBD2. Unmatched junction bases numbered 9, after V lost 5 bases and J lost 2 bases. Germline V gene sequence: CDR1 SEHNR, CDR2 FQNEAQ (reference sequence). The CDR3 loop spans 16 amino acids. CDR3 in DNA: TGTGCCAGCAGCCCAGGGGCTAGCGGGGCACAAGAGACCCAGTACTTC. It specifies CASSPGASGAQETQYF.